These 8 T cell receptor beta chains share one sample of origin, sequenced in a study of cytomegalovirus exposure and HLA in healthy donors. The PCR ran on 60 Vbeta and 13 Jbeta primers. Sequencing used immunoSEQ multiplex PCR; TCRdb keeps in-frame clones, though not all of them. The sample holds about 180,000 clones; about 68% are singletons and the top ten take about 2.3%. Sample: PBMCs. These receptors all stem from a female donor in good health and CMV-seronegative.

The gene calls are TRBV27 and TRBJ1-4; perhaps TRBD1 as D (6 bases). The CDR3 is 15 residues long. The ends were cut back, 4 bases at V and 1 base at J, with 10 bases in the middle. The germline gives CDR1 MNHEY, CDR2 SMNVEV (reference sequence). The CDR3: CASSWQGLTNEKLFF. CDR3 nucleotide sequence: TGTGCCAGCAGTTGGCAGGGGTTAACTAATGAAAAACTGTTTTTT. Combining the CDR3 with reference TRBV27 and TRBJ1-4 gives the whole variable domain EAQVTQNPRYLITVTGKKLTVTCSQNMNHEYMSWYRQDPGLGLRQIYYSMNVEVTDKGDVPEGYKVSRKEKRNFPLILESPSPNQTSLYFCASSWQGLTNEKLFFGSGTQLSVL.

The J gene is TRBJ2-5, the V gene TRBV5-4, with D possibly matching TRBD1 (5 bases). V was cut by 0 bases and J by 0 bases, with 6 bases left in between. The length of the CDR3 is 14 residues. Per the germline V gene, CDR1 is SGHNT and CDR2 is YYREEE (reference sequence). CDR3 protein: CASSLAGNQETQYF. Here the CDR3 DNA reads TGTGCCAGCAGCTTGGCAGGGAACCAAGAGACCCAGTACTTC.

The genes are TRBV7-6 and TRBJ1-6; unclear D gene. Germline CDR1 SGHVS, CDR2 FNYEAQ. Trimming took off 5 bases at V and 0 bases at J, with 5 bases between the two ends. The CDR3 totals 14 residues. The CDR3 bases are TGTGCCAGCAGCCCGAGCTCCTATAATTCACCCCTCCACTTT. Translating it yields CASSPSSYNSPLHF.

The V call is TRBV27, the J call TRBJ2-2, with no clear D. The V and J ends lost 6 bases and 7 bases respectively, with 12 bases between them. CDR3 length equals 13 residues. Per the germline V gene, CDR1 is MNHEY and CDR2 is SMNVEV (reference sequence). Here the CDR3 reads CASRLAPSGELFF. The CDR3 region has the DNA TGTGCCAGCAGATTAGCCCCGAGCGGGGAGCTGTTTTTT.

The chain has TRBV28 and TRBJ1-2; D ambiguous. With 3 bases removed from V and 2 bases from J, the gap between germline ends came to 7 bases. Germline assignment: CDR1 MDHEN and CDR2 SYDVKM. The CDR3 has 13 residues. The DNA for the CDR3 is TGTGCCAGCAGTTTCGGTACGAACTATGGCTACACCTTC. This sequence encodes CASSFGTNYGYTF.

The CDR3: CASLGASGTGELFF. The CDR3 DNA follows: TGTGCCAGTTTGGGGGCTAGCGGCACCGGGGAGCTGTTTTTT. The chain carries TRBV19 and TRBJ2-2; weak D call: TRBD2 (7 bases). V lost 8 bases and J lost 4, with 14 bases in between. This CDR3 spans 14 amino acids. Germline lookup yields CDR1 LNHDA and CDR2 SQIVND (reference sequence). Full variable domain (outside the CDR3, taken from reference TRBV19 and TRBJ2-2): DGGITQSPKYLFRKEGQNVTLSCEQNLNHDAMYWYRQDPGQGLRLIYYSQIVNDFQKGDIAEGYSVSREKKESFPLTVTSAQKNPTAFYLCASLGASGTGELFFGEGSRLTVL.

The chain uses TRBV25-1 and TRBJ1-2, with D tentatively TRBD1 (6 bases). CDR1 and CDR2 (germline): MGHDK, SYGVNS. The V and J ends lost 4 bases and 7 bases respectively, with 16 bases between them. The CDR3 spans 14 residues. The CDR3 nucleotides are TGTGCCAGCAGTGTCGGCGGGGGCTCTTTTGGCTACACCTTC. The encoded protein is CASSVGGGSFGYTF.

The V gene is TRBV7-9, the J gene TRBJ2-4; TRBD1 matches at 7 bases. From germline, CDR1 is SEHNR and CDR2 FQNEAQ (reference sequence). The CDR3 contains 13 residues. V gave up 5 bases and J gave up 8 bases; unmatched junction bases: 6. CDR3 sequence (DNA): TGTGCCAGCAGCCCCGACAGGGAATACATTCAGTACTTC. It codes for CASSPDREYIQYF.